This passage covers 17 T cell receptor beta chains from one sample sequenced in a study of shared clonotypes between healthy human individuals. TCRdb keeps only in-frame clones here, not all; method: immunoSEQ multiplex PCR. The sample holds approximately 470,000 clones, roughly 80% seen once. Sequenced sample: PBMCs. Receptors were obtained from a woman aged 40 to 50 in good health. Some clones in this sample may be carry-over from other donors' samples.

Regarding this clone: This likely came from a read error, as a far larger clone is one base away. This sequence joins TRBV5-1 and TRBJ2-5; 7 bases fit TRBD1. The germline CDR1 and CDR2 sequences are SGHRS and YFSETQ. CDR3 length equals 16 residues. V lost 0 bases and J lost 1; bases outside the gene matches: 6. The chain's CDR3 is CASSLVQGSTQETQYF. The CDR3 nucleotides are TGCGCCAGCAGCTTGGTACAGGGGAGTACCCAAGAGACCCAGTACTTC.

This chain connects TRBV18 to TRBJ2-2; 11 bases agree with TRBD2. The length of the CDR3 is 20 residues. Germline assignment: CDR1 KGHSH and CDR2 LQKENI. Trimming removed 0 bases from V and 4 bases from J; junction bases left unmatched: 13. Here the CDR3 reads CASSPPSNSGRARVTGELFF. The CDR3 DNA reads TGTGCCAGCTCACCACCGTCGAATAGCGGGAGGGCCCGGGTCACCGGGGAGCTGTTTTTT.

About this clone: This likely stems from a read error, as it lies one base from a far larger clone. Other DNA sequences of this sample code for an identical CDR3. The chain joins TRBV2 to TRBJ2-3; no reliable D call. The V end was cut by 6 bases, the J end by 2 bases, with 3 bases between. CDR1 and CDR2 (germline): SNHLY, FYNNEI. This CDR3 is built from 11 residues. CDR3 loop: CASSLTDTQYF. As DNA, the CDR3 is TGTGCCAGCAGCCTCACAGATACGCAGTATTTT.

This clone came up once. Only one base separates this from a far larger clonotype, so it likely reflects a read error. Other DNA sequences within the sample encode an identical CDR3. The chain recombines TRBV28 with TRBJ2-7; a weak D match, TRBD1 (6 bases). V was clipped by 5 bases and J by 4 bases, with 15 bases between them. There are 14 residues in the CDR3. The germline gives CDR1 MDHEN, CDR2 SYDVKM. The CDR3 spells CASSRIRGPYEQYF. The CDR3 DNA follows: TGTGCCAGCAGTAGGATCAGGGGACCATACGAGCAGTACTTC.

This rearrangement joins TRBV5-1 to TRBJ2-7, with 7 bases matching TRBD1. This CDR3 comprises 15 residues. Germline lookup yields CDR1 SGHRS and CDR2 YFSETQ. V lost 1 base, J lost 2 bases, and 6 bases stayed unmatched. CDR3 sequence reads: CASSLTPGQPYEQYF. The CDR3 coding sequence is TGCGCCAGCAGCTTGACGCCGGGACAGCCCTACGAGCAGTACTTC.

The chain joins TRBV5-1 to TRBJ2-7, with no clear D. Germline CDR1 reads SGHRS; CDR2 reads YFSETQ. V lost 0 bases, J lost 1 base, and 14 bases lay in between. This CDR3 has 16 amino acids. The CDR3 DNA reads TGCGCCAGCAGCTTGGGGCTGGGCGGTCCTTCCTACGAGCAGTACTTC. Residues: CASSLGLGGPSYEQYF.

This chain uses TRBV7-9 with TRBJ1-1; D gene ambiguous. V dropped 2 bases and J dropped 1 base, with 8 bases sitting between them. This CDR3 is 14 amino acids long. CDR1 is SEHNR, CDR2 FQNEAQ, per germline (reference sequence). In nucleotides, the CDR3 is TGTGCCAGCAGCTTAATGCGGGGGAACACTGAAGCTTTCTTT. Protein product: CASSLMRGNTEAFF.

V gene TRBV6-1 combines with J gene TRBJ2-3; D is possibly TRBD1 (5 bases). Trimming removed 3 bases from V and 2 bases from J, with 18 bases in between. Germline V gene data show CDR1 as MNHNS and CDR2 as SASEGT. The CDR3 runs to 17 residues. CDR3 DNA: TGTGCCAGCAGTGATTACCCGGGCAGGGATGCCACAGATACGCAGTATTTT. This codes for CASSDYPGRDATDTQYF.

With respect to this clone: A far larger clone is one base from this, pointing to a likely read error. V is TRBV11-2 and J is TRBJ1-2, with TRBD1 matching over 10 bases. The germline CDR1 and CDR2 sequences are SGHAT and FQNNGV. V trimming: 6 bases; J trimming: 9 bases; junction bases outside the gene matches: 10. This CDR3 has 14 amino acids. The CDR3 DNA reads as TGTGCCAGCAGAAGCGGACAGGGGGTTTATTGCTACACCTTC. The encoded protein is CASRSGQGVYCYTF. Full variable domain (outside the CDR3, taken from reference TRBV11-2 and TRBJ1-2): EAGVAQSPRYKIIEKRQSVAFWCNPISGHATLYWYQQILGQGPKLLIQFQNNGVVDDSQLPKDRFSAERLKGVDSTLKIQPAKLEDSAVYLCASRSGQGVYCYTFGSGTRLTVV.

The V call is TRBV7-9, the J call TRBJ2-2; perhaps TRBD2 as D (5 bases). Per the germline V gene, CDR1 is SEHNR and CDR2 is FQNEAQ (reference sequence). CDR3 length: 17 residues. Trimming removed 4 bases from V and 6 bases from J, with 21 bases in between. The CDR3 nucleotides read TGTGCCAGCAGCTCGGGCTCCCGGAGGATTCGTCCCGGGGAGCTGTTTTTT. Protein: CASSSGSRRIRPGELFF.

The genes are TRBV7-9 and TRBJ2-1; D is possibly TRBD1 (6 bases). Germline CDR1 and CDR2: SEHNR and FQNEAQ (reference sequence). Trimming pared 4 bases from V and 0 bases from J, leaving 10 bases between. This CDR3 is 15 amino acids long. CDR3 region: CASSSTGISYNEQFF. CDR3 coding DNA: TGTGCCAGCAGCTCTACAGGGATCTCCTACAATGAGCAGTTCTTC.

V usage is TRBV7-3 and J usage is TRBJ1-1; TRBD1 matches 9 bases. The length of the CDR3 is 15 residues. V dropped 5 bases and J dropped 1; count of bases not matched to a gene: 5. Germline V gene sequence: CDR1 SGHTA, CDR2 FQGTGA. The CDR3 region has the DNA TGTGCCAGCAGCAGTATGGGACAGGGGAACACTGAAGCTTTCTTT. Residues: CASSSMGQGNTEAFF.

At least ten counts were recorded for this clone. This CDR3 is also generated by other DNA sequences in the sample. This chain joins TRBV5-1 and TRBJ2-2, with no clear D. V gave up 5 bases and J gave up 7 bases, with 9 bases separating them. From germline, CDR1 is SGHRS and CDR2 YFSETQ. CDR3 length: 12 amino acids. Here the CDR3 DNA reads TGCGCCAGCAGGGTGAATGGCGGGGAGCTGTTTTTT. It encodes CASRVNGGELFF.

This clone occurred once. This chain connects TRBV15 to TRBJ2-3; possibly TRBD1 or TRBD2 for D (5 bases each). The V end was cut by 0 bases, the J end by 3 bases, with 13 bases between. The germline V gene encodes CDR1 LNHNV and CDR2 YYDKDF (reference sequence). This CDR3 is built from 16 residues. The CDR3 bases are TGTGCCACCAGCAGAGATCCCCCGGGGCGGACAGATACGCAGTATTTT. It translates to CATSRDPPGRTDTQYF.

The chain combines TRBV30 with TRBJ2-1; the D call may be TRBD1 or TRBD2 (5 bases each). Looked up from germline, CDR1 is GTSNPN and CDR2 is SVGIG (reference sequence). The CDR3 is made up of 14 amino acids. Trimming removed 5 bases from V and 5 bases from J, with 16 bases in between. The CDR3 nucleotides are TGTGCCTGGTCCACCGGGACCCCAAACAATGAGCAGTTCTTC. Translation gives CAWSTGTPNNEQFF.

As regards this clone: This likely stems from a read error, as it lies one base from a far larger clone. This chain links TRBV30 with TRBJ2-5, with D perhaps matching TRBD2 (5 bases). Germline V lookup: CDR1 GTSNPN, CDR2 SVGIG (reference sequence). The CDR3 has 14 amino acids. The CDR3 loop is CACSEGGSQETQYF. CDR3 DNA: TGTGCCTGTAGTGAAGGAGGCAGTCAAGAGACCCAGTACTTC.

As to this clone: With a far larger clone one base away, a read error is the likely cause. The chain employs TRBV4-2 and TRBJ2-7; D unresolved. CDR1 and CDR2 (germline): LGHNA, YNFKEQ. The CDR3 has 15 residues. V lost 4 bases to trimming and J lost 1 base, with 14 bases between them. CDR3 nucleotide sequence: TGTGCCAGCAGCCCCCGGTGTCAGCCATCCTACGAGCAGTACTTC. It encodes CASSPRCQPSYEQYF.